Shown below are 8 T cell receptor beta chains from a single sample sequenced in a study of T cells in Graves' hyperthyroidism and ophthalmopathy. Amplification targeted TCR beta CDR3 regions from RNA transcripts. TCR CDR3 underwent first-round RT-PCR with the HTBI primer set. In TCRdb, the multiplex PCR reads were re-called with MiXCR into one record per CDR3 protein. The sample lists under 400,000 distinct CDR3 sequences, around 16% seen once, with roughly a quarter in the top ten. Sequenced material: blood. These receptors were obtained from a woman aged 18-29 years with Graves' hyperthyroidism that later progressed to Graves' ophthalmopathy.

This chain connects TRBV6-1 to TRBJ2-5; 7 nucleotides match TRBD1. Germline CDR1 reads MNHNS; CDR2 reads SASEGT. J lost 2 bases, V lost 7 bases, and 13 bases had no gene match. The length of the CDR3 is 16 residues. The CDR3 sequence is CASNPNRGPFQETQYF. The CDR3, as DNA: TGTGCCAGCAACCCAAACAGGGGACCCTTTCAAGAGACCCAGTACTTC.

This clonotype was recorded a few times. This chain joins TRBV24-1 and TRBJ2-1, with D tentatively TRBD1 (6 bases). Trimming removed 5 bases from V and 3 bases from J, with 16 bases in between. CDR3 length: 16 amino acids. Germline V gene sequence: CDR1 KGHDR, CDR2 SFDVKD. CDR3 protein: CATSGGPGEIYNEQFF. The CDR3 coding sequence is TGTGCCACCAGTGGAGGGCCAGGGGAGATCTACAATGAGCAGTTCTTC.

Many counts were recorded for this clonotype. The chain is built from TRBV27 and TRBJ2-7; 11 bases match TRBD2. The V gene's germline CDR1 is MNHEY and CDR2 SMNVEV (reference sequence). The trim removed 0 bases at V and 5 bases at J, leaving 3 bases unmatched. The CDR3 spans 15 residues. The chain's CDR3 is CASSLSLAGENEQYF. As DNA, the CDR3 is TGTGCCAGCAGTTTATCACTAGCGGGAGAAAACGAGCAGTACTTC.

This clonotype was seen repeatedly, ten times or more. The genes are TRBV3-1 and TRBJ2-2, with 8 bases fitting TRBD1. The CDR3 covers 18 residues. With V trimmed by 3 bases and J by 4 bases, 13 bases remained unmatched. Germline loops: CDR1 LGHDT, CDR2 YNNKEL (reference sequence). CDR3 DNA: TGTGCCAGCAGCCAGCCGGGACAGGCCTCGCGAGGCACCGGGGAGCTGTTTTTT. Its protein is CASSQPGQASRGTGELFF.

In its sample, this clonotype was seen many times. The V call is TRBV28, the J call TRBJ1-4, with D hard to call. CDR1 MDHEN and CDR2 SYDVKM come from the germline V gene. Trimming took 3 bases from V and 0 from J, leaving 5 bases between them. There are 14 residues in the CDR3. The CDR3 DNA sequence: TGTGCCAGCAGTTTGGAAACAACTAATGAAAAACTGTTTTTT. This encodes CASSLETTNEKLFF.

This clonotype was counted many times. The J gene is TRBJ1-3, the V gene TRBV6-5; D might be TRBD1 (6 bases). Between the trimmed V and J ends, which lost 0 bases and 0 bases, there was a span of 30 bases. Germline CDR1 reads MNHEY; CDR2 reads SVGAGI. The CDR3 has 23 amino acids. CDR3 residues: CASSYSKMTGHPGTILSGNTIYF. Here the CDR3 DNA reads TGTGCCAGCAGTTACTCGAAGATGACAGGACATCCGGGTACAATCCTCTCTGGAAACACCATATATTTT.

This clonotype was observed many times. V is TRBV7-9 and J is TRBJ2-7; D may correspond to TRBD1 or TRBD2 (5 bases each). The length of the CDR3 is 13 residues. V lost 1 base to trimming and J lost 6 bases, with 10 bases between them. Germline CDR1 reads SEHNR; CDR2 reads FQNEAQ (reference sequence). CDR3 bases: TGTGCCAGCAGCTTAGGCAGGGCGGGCGAGCAGTACTTC. Its protein product is CASSLGRAGEQYF.

The rearrangement joins TRBV20-1 to TRBJ2-7; TRBD2 aligns across 7 bases. V shed 0 bases, J shed 7 bases, and the junction held 9 bases outside the gene matches. Per germline, CDR1 DFQATT and CDR2 SNEGSKA (reference sequence). The CDR3 is 14 residues long. CDR3 sequence (DNA): TGCAGTGCTAGAGATCTCATGGGGGGGGGGGAGCAGTACTTC. Amino acid sequence: CSARDLMGGGEQYF.